This TCR beta chain was identified during a study of blood T cell repertoires in COVID-19. Study-level information: Whether acute or convalescent, the COVID-19 samples came from the United States, Italy and Spain.

Germline loops: CDR1 SQVTM, CDR2 ANQGSEA. Trimming stripped 4 bases from V and 4 bases from J, with 10 bases between. The CDR3 contains 13 residues. As originally analysed: The authors estimated nucleated cell counts from reference gene primer amplification. Here immunoSEQ multiplex PCR was the method, and the copy in TCRdb shows in-frame clones only, minus some. V, J and clone size reflect that table, while D and trimming were determined from the DNA. Altogether under 400,000 clones are present, 90% being singletons, with the ten largest covering 2.9%. Seattle enrolled patients during active infection and tracked them longitudinally.

V is TRBV29-1 and J is TRBJ2-2; D ambiguous. The receptor's source is a woman aged 30 to 39 with COVID-19, enrolled during active disease. The sequencing sample was made of peripheral blood. The DNA of the CDR3 is TGCAGCGTTGGAGGTCAGTCCACCGGGGAGCTGTTTTTT. Protein product: CSVGGQSTGELFF.